These 9 T cell receptor beta chains share one sample of origin, sequenced in a study of chemoradiotherapy in HPV16-positive cancers. Assay used: immunoSEQ multiplex PCR; TCRdb lists only in-frame clones, some missing. The data show some 14,000 clones, with approximately 75% seen just once and roughly 10% held by the top ten. This sample was gathered from a patient who underwent chemoradiotherapy. These receptors were obtained from a human donor with HPV-associated anogenital cancer.

The chain carries TRBV30 and TRBJ1-1; unclear D gene. V lost 3 bases and J 1 base, leaving 12 bases between the germline ends. The CDR3 is 14 residues long. Looked up from germline, CDR1 is GTSNPN and CDR2 is SVGIG (reference sequence). The CDR3 sequence: CAWRVSQANTEAFF. CDR3 nucleotide sequence: TGTGCCTGGAGGGTAAGCCAGGCGAACACTGAAGCTTTCTTT.

V and J are TRBV6-6 and TRBJ2-1; the D gene could be TRBD1 or TRBD2 (6 bases each). This CDR3 contains 14 residues. Germline CDR1 and CDR2: MNHNY and SVGAGI (reference sequence). The V gene lost 4 bases and the J gene lost 4 bases, with 11 bases spanning the gap. Written as DNA, the CDR3 is TGTGCCAGCAGTTGGGGGGACAATTACAATGAGCAGTTCTTC. Protein: CASSWGDNYNEQFF.

This chain joins TRBV18 and TRBJ2-7; TRBD1 agrees at 9 bases. Germline CDR1 reads KGHSH; CDR2 reads LQKENI. The J segment lost 2 bases and the V segment lost 2 bases, leaving 1 base of the junction unmatched. CDR3 length: 14 amino acids. CDR3 bases: TGTGCCAGCTCACCAGGGACAGGGACCTACGAGCAGTACTTC. This codes for CASSPGTGTYEQYF.

V usage is TRBV30 and J usage is TRBJ2-2; D remains unclear. Looked up from germline, CDR1 is GTSNPN and CDR2 is SVGIG (reference sequence). With 0 bases removed from V and 7 bases from J, the gap between germline ends came to 6 bases. The CDR3 sequence is 12 residues long. The chain's CDR3 is CAWSVIGGELFF. CDR3 in DNA: TGTGCCTGGAGTGTAATAGGCGGGGAGCTGTTTTTT. Complete variable domain (other parts from reference TRBV30 and TRBJ2-2): SQTIHQWPATLVQPVGSPLSLECTVEGTSNPNLYWYRQAAGRGLQLLFYSVGIGQISSEVPQNLSASRPQDRQFILSSKKLLLSDSGFYLCAWSVIGGELFFGEGSRLTVL.

Only a few counts were recorded for this clone. V is TRBV19 and J is TRBJ2-1; no clear D gene. The V gene lost 3 bases and the J gene lost 10 bases, with 10 bases spanning the gap. Germline V gene data show CDR1 as LNHDA and CDR2 as SQIVND (reference sequence). The CDR3 is 12 residues long. The CDR3, as DNA: TGTGCCAGTAGTATGTGGGCTCGCGAGCAGTTCTTC. Protein: CASSMWAREQFF.

The CDR3 spells CASSFLAGGPGELFF. The DNA of the CDR3 is TGCGCCAGCAGCTTCCTAGCGGGAGGGCCCGGGGAGCTGTTTTTT. The J gene is TRBJ2-2, the V gene TRBV5-1; TRBD2 agrees at 12 bases. The CDR3 runs to 15 residues. The V segment lost 2 bases and the J segment 6 bases; nucleotides outside the gene matches: 2. Per the germline V gene, CDR1 is SGHRS and CDR2 is YFSETQ.

The V and J genes are TRBV7-3 and TRBJ2-1, with a weak D call TRBD2 (5 bases). Germline CDR1 and CDR2: SGHTA and FQGTGA. V was clipped by 5 bases and J by 0 bases, with 14 bases between them. The CDR3 consists of 16 residues. The CDR3 DNA reads TGTGCCAGCAGCCCCCGGGAAAGGAGCTCCTACAATGAGCAGTTCTTC. Amino acid sequence: CASSPRERSSYNEQFF. Full variable domain (missing parts from reference TRBV7-3 and TRBJ2-1): GAGVSQTPSNKVTEKGKYVELRCDPISGHTALYWYRQSLGQGPEFLIYFQGTGAADDSGLPNDRFFAVRPEGSVSTLKIQRTERGDSAVYLCASSPRERSSYNEQFFGPGTRLTVL.

The gene calls are TRBV28 and TRBJ2-5; 8 bases map to TRBD1. The DNA end favors TRBJ2-7, so the J call may be wrong. Germline CDR1 reads MDHEN; CDR2 reads SYDVKM. The CDR3 consists of 18 residues. CDR3 nucleotides: TGTGCCAGCAGTTTAGCCCTGGACAGGGCCGGATATCACTACGAGCAGTACTTC. Translating it yields CASSLALDRAGYHYEQYF.

This clone was seen only a few times. The chain couples TRBV10-1 to TRBJ2-2; the match to TRBD2 covers 13 bases. The V gene end was trimmed by 6 bases and the J gene end by 6 bases; junction bases not matched to a gene: 4. The CDR3 totals 15 residues. Per germline, CDR1 WNHNN and CDR2 SYGVQD (reference sequence). Here the CDR3 DNA reads TGCGCCAGCAGCCTGGGACTAGCGGGACCCGGGGAGCTGTTTTTT. Encoded protein: CASSLGLAGPGELFF.